These 7 T cell receptor beta chains share one sample of origin, sequenced in a study of T-cell memory formation after mild COVID-19 (dated by TCRdb to 2020 to 2022). Libraries were made using 5' RACE. Sequenced on an Illumina NovaSeq 6000. TCRdb's own reprocessing of the public reads used fastp at Q25 and MiXCR and kept productive beta chains. Identical CDR3 proteins give one entry, which carries the most common genes and DNA. The sample data list a few hundred thousand distinct CDR3 sequences, and roughly 10% of these were observed just once. The top ten hold roughly a fifth of the sample. The sequencing input was PBMCs or a T cell subset sorted from them (not recorded which). The receptor source for this set is a man between 18 and 29 years old who had mild COVID-19 (a few samples of this study predate the infection). The sample titles of this study are shuffled in the database, so cell type and time point are left out; the donor was told from shared clones.

The chain combines TRBV5-1 with TRBJ2-3; D is unresolved. Germline values: CDR1 SGHRS, CDR2 YFSETQ. Trimming took 1 base from V and 0 from J, leaving 9 bases between them. The CDR3 has 15 residues. The DNA for the CDR3 is TGCGCCAGCAGCTTGATGGGTTCTAGCACAGATACGCAGTATTTT. Protein sequence: CASSLMGSSTDTQYF.

In DNA form, the CDR3 reads TGTGCCAGCAGCTTAGAAAGGCTCGCAGCGCTCGCCTACAATGAGCAGTTCTTC. Its translation is CASSLERLAALAYNEQFF. The chain links TRBV7-2 to TRBJ2-1; D call uncertain. The length of the CDR3 is 18 residues. V lost 1 base to trimming and J lost 2 bases, with 18 bases between them. Germline values: CDR1 SGHTA, CDR2 FQGNSA. Variable domain in full (rest from reference TRBV7-2 and TRBJ2-1): GAGVSQSPSNKVTEKGKDVELRCDPISGHTALYWYRQSLGQGLEFLIYFQGNSAPDKSGLPSDRFSAERTGGSVSTLTIQRTQQEDSAVYLCASSLERLAALAYNEQFFGPGTRLTVL.

This clonotype was detected a few times. The J gene is TRBJ2-7, the V gene TRBV11-1, with TRBD1 matching over 9 bases. CDR1 is SGHAT and CDR2 is FQDESV in the germline V gene (reference sequence). CDR3 size: 15 residues. V shed 2 bases and J 1 base; nucleotides not matched to a gene: 3. The CDR3 DNA is TGTGCCAGCAGCTTACCGGGACAGGGTTCCTACGAGCAGTACTTC. It encodes CASSLPGQGSYEQYF.

The genes are TRBV27 and TRBJ2-5; 11 bases map to TRBD2. CDR3 size: 13 residues. V was clipped by 6 bases and J by 4 bases; unmatched bases: 1. Germline CDR1 MNHEY, CDR2 SMNVEV (reference sequence). The CDR3 reads CASRGLAGETQYF. CDR3 nucleotide sequence: TGTGCCAGCAGAGGACTAGCGGGAGAGACCCAGTACTTC.

This chain links TRBV7-2 with TRBJ1-2, with a weak D call TRBD1 (5 bases). CDR3 length: 14 residues. Between the trimmed V and J ends, which lost 1 base and 4 bases, there was a span of 10 bases. The germline CDR1 and CDR2 sequences are SGHTA and FQGNSA. The CDR3 loop is CASSLGQQTYGYTF. Here the CDR3 DNA reads TGTGCCAGCAGCTTAGGACAGCAGACCTATGGCTACACCTTC.

This chain connects TRBV5-1 to TRBJ1-6; TRBD1 agrees at 9 bases. Looked up from germline, CDR1 is SGHRS and CDR2 is YFSETQ. Germline trimming cut 2 bases from V and 4 bases from J; bases unmatched to any gene: 1. The CDR3 spans 15 residues. As DNA, the CDR3 is TGCGCCAGCAGCTTCGGACAGGGGTATAATTCACCCCTCCACTTT. As protein: CASSFGQGYNSPLHF.

The chain joins TRBV12-3 or TRBV12-4 to TRBJ2-7, with D hard to call. The CDR3 extends over 14 amino acids. V was clipped by 5 bases and J by 2 bases, with 13 bases between them. This chain's CDR3 is CASSLAAETYEQYF. The DNA of the CDR3 is TGTGCCAGCAGTCTCGCGGCGGAGACCTACGAGCAGTACTTC.